This T cell receptor beta chain was identified during a study of T-cell memory formation after mild COVID-19. General study results and limits: Whether second-wave clones peaking at day 37 were SARS-CoV-2 specific went unconfirmed.

CDR1 is SGHDT, CDR2 YYEEEE, per germline. The CDR3 runs 13 residues. V was trimmed by 1 base and J by 9 bases, leaving 11 bases between them. A note on this clonotype: Its antigen is still unknown.

TCRdb processed the 5' RACE reads anew with MiXCR; each CDR3 protein has one entry. Found here are roughly 170,000 distinct CDR3 sequences, roughly 23% of them singletons; the top ten hold roughly 23%. Sequencing used PBMCs or a T cell subset sorted from them (not recorded which). This clonotype originated in an adult woman who had mild COVID-19 (a few samples of this study predate the infection). Cell type and time point are not known. V usage is TRBV5-6 and J usage is TRBJ2-1; a possible D gene is TRBD2 (6 bases). The chain's CDR3 is CASSLSVGGEQFF. The DNA of the CDR3 is TGTGCCAGCAGCTTGTCCGTGGGGGGTGAGCAGTTCTTC.